The entry below gives a single T cell receptor beta chain sequence along with its context. These data originate in a study of T cells expressing NK-cell markers. The CDR3 has 16 amino acids. Germline V gene data show CDR1 as SEHNR and CDR2 as FQNEAQ (reference sequence). TCRdb reworked the 5' RACE reads into one entry per CDR3 protein, no DNA. This sample's clone table lists 500,000 to 700,000 distinct CDR3 sequences. Specimen: blood T cells: a sorted CD56 or NKG2C T cell subset, CD4+ or CD8+ T cells, or bulk PBMC T cells (not recorded which). V usage is TRBV7-9 and J usage is TRBJ1-2; TCRdb's D gene call, TRBD1, goes unchecked for lack of DNA. This receptor was taken from a man aged 18 to 29 in good health. CDR3 loop: CASSLGTGGDSYGYTF.